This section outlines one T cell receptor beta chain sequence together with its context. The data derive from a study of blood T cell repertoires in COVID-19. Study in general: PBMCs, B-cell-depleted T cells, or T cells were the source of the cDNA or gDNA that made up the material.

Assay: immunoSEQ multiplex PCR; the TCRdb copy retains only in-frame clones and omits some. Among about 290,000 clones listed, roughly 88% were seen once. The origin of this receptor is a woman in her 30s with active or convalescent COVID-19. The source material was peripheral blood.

In DNA, the CDR3 is TGTGCCAGCAGCGTAATCAGGCGGGAGGAGACCCAGTACTTC. It encodes CASSVIRREETQYF. The rearrangement uses TRBV9 and TRBJ2-5; TRBD2 aligns across 7 bases. Per the germline V gene, CDR1 is SGDLS and CDR2 is YYNGEE. The junction had 5 bases not matched to a gene; V was cut back by 1 base and J by 5 bases. The CDR3 has 14 amino acids.